The sample holds a few counts of the clone carrying this TCR beta chain. Antigen specificity is unknown. The data derive from a study of T-cell memory formation after mild COVID-19. Regarding the study as a whole: Among CD4+ contracting clones, most were CM and EM, and CD8+ ones EMRA. Several responding clones turned up in pre-infection memory, indicating that cross-reactive memory may have taken part.

TCRdb reprocessed the 5' RACE reads with MiXCR, giving one entry per CDR3 protein. The data show about 90,000 distinct CDR3 sequences, around 13% seen once. The sample taken for sequencing was PBMCs or a T cell subset sorted from them (not recorded which). The receptor comes from an adult woman who had mild COVID-19 (a few samples of this study predate the infection). Cell type and time point are not known.

This CDR3 is CASSPDDTEAFF. The CDR3 DNA is TGTGCCAGCTCACCGGACGACACTGAAGCTTTCTTT. The chain joins TRBV18 to TRBJ1-1, with D unresolved. CDR3 size: 12 residues. Per the germline V gene, CDR1 is KGHSH and CDR2 is LQKENI. Trimming left V 3 bases short and J 3 bases short, with 5 bases between.